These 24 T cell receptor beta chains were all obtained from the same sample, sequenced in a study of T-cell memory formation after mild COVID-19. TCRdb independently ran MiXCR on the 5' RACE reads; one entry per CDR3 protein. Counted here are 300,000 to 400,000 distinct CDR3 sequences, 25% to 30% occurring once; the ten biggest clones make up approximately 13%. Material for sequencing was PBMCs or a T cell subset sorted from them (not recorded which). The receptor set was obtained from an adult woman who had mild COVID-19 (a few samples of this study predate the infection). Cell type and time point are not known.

CDR3 coding DNA: TGTGCCAGCAGCCCACAGTCTTCAAGATTCACAGCTTTCTTT. Its translation: CASSPQSSRFTAFF. The gene calls are TRBV12-3 or TRBV12-4 and TRBJ1-1; D is unclear. This CDR3 contains 14 residues. The V end lost 6 bases, the J end lost 10 bases, and 21 bases lay between the germline ends.

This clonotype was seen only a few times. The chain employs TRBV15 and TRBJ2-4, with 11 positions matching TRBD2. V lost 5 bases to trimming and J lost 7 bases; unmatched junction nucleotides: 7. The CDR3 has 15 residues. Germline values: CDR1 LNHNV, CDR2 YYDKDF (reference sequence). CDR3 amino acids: CATSRGTSGGNIQYF. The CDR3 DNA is TGTGCCACCAGCCGCGGGACTAGCGGTGGGAACATTCAGTACTTC. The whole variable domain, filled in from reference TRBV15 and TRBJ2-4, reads DAMVIQNPRYQVTQFGKPVTLSCSQTLNHNVMYWYQQKSSQAPKLLFHYYDKDFNNEADTPDNFQSRRPNTSFCFLDIRSPGLGDTAMYLCATSRGTSGGNIQYFGAGTRLSVL.

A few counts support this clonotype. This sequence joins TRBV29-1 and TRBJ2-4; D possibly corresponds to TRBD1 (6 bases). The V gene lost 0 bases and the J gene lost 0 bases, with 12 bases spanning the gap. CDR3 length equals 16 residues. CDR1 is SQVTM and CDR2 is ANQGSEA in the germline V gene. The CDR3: CSVEDPDRLAKNIQYF. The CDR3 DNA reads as TGCAGCGTTGAAGATCCTGACAGGCTAGCCAAAAACATTCAGTACTTC.

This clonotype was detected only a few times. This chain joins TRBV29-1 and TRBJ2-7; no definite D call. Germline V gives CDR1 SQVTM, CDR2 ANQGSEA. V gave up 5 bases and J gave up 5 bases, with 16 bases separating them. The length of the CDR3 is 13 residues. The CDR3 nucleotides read TGCAGCGTTAAGGACGGCTGGTCCGACGAGCAGTACTTC. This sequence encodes CSVKDGWSDEQYF.

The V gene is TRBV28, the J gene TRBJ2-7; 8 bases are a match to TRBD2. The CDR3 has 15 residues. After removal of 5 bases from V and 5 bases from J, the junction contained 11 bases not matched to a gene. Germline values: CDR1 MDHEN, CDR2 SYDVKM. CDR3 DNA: TGTGCCAGCAGTCTCGAAGCCGGGACTAGAGACGAGCAGTACTTC. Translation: CASSLEAGTRDEQYF.

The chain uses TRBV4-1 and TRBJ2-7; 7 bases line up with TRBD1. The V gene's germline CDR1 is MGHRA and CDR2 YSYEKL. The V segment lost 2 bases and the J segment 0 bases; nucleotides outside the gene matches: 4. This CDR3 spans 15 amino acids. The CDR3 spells CASSQSDRTSYEQYF. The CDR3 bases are TGCGCCAGCAGCCAATCGGACAGGACCTCCTACGAGCAGTACTTC.

CDR3 DNA sequence: TGTGCCAGCAGCCAAGGACAGGGGGCCTCCTACAATGAGCAGTTCTTC. Its translation: CASSQGQGASYNEQFF. This sequence joins TRBV4-2 and TRBJ2-1, with 10 bases that match TRBD1. Unmatched junction bases numbered 0, after V lost 1 base and J lost 0 bases. CDR1 and CDR2 (germline): LGHNA, YNFKEQ. The CDR3 runs to 16 residues.

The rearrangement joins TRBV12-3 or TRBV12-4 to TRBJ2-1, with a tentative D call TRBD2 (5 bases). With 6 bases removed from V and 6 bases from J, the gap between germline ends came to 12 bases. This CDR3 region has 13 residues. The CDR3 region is CASRNPRGNEQFF. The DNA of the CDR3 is TGTGCCAGCAGAAACCCTCGGGGCAATGAGCAGTTCTTC.

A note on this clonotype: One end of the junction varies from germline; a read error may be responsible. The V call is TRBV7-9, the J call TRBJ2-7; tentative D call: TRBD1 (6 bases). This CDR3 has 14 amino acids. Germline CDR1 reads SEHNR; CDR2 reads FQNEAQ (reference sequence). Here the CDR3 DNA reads TGTGCCAGCAGCCTTGGCATCTCTGAGACAGGATCCGACTTC. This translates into CASSLGISETGSDF.

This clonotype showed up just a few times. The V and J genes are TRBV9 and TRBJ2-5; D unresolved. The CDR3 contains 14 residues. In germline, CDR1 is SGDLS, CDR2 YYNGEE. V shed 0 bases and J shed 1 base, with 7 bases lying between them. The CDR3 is CASSVEWTQETQYF. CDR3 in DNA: TGTGCCAGCAGCGTAGAGTGGACCCAAGAGACCCAGTACTTC.

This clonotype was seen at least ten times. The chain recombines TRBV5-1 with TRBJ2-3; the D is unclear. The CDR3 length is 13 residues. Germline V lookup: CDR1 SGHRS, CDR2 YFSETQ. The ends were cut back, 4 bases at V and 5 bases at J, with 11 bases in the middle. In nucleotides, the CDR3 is TGCGCCAGCAGCCACCCCGGCATAGATACGCAGTATTTT. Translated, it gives CASSHPGIDTQYF.

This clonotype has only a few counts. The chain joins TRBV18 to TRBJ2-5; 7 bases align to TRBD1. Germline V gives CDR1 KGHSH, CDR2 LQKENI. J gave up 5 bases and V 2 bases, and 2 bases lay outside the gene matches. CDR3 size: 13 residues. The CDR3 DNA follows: TGTGCCAGCTCACCAGGACAGGCGGAGACCCAGTACTTC. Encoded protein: CASSPGQAETQYF.

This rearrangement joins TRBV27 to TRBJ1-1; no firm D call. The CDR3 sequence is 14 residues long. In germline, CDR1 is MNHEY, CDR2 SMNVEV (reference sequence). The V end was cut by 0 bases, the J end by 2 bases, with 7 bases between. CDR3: CASSLSVANTEAFF. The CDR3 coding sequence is TGTGCCAGCAGTTTATCGGTGGCCAACACTGAAGCTTTCTTT.

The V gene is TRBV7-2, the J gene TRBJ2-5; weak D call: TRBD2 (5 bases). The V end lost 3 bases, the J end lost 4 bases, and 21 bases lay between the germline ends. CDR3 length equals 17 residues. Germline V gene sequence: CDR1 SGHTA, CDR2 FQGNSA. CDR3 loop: CASSFTLGSAGRETQYF. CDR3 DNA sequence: TGTGCCAGCAGCTTTACTCTGGGGTCCGCGGGCCGAGAGACCCAGTACTTC. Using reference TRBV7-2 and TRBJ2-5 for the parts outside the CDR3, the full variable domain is GAGVSQSPSNKVTEKGKDVELRCDPISGHTALYWYRQSLGQGLEFLIYFQGNSAPDKSGLPSDRFSAERTGGSVSTLTIQRTQQEDSAVYLCASSFTLGSAGRETQYFGPGTRLLVL.

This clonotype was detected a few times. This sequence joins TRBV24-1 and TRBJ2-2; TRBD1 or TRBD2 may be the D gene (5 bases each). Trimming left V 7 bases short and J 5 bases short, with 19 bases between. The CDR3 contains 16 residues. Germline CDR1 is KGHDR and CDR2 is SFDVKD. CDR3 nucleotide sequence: TGTGCCACCAGCCCCCACCGAGGGGAAGGTACCGGGGAGCTGTTTTTT. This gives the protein CATSPHRGEGTGELFF.

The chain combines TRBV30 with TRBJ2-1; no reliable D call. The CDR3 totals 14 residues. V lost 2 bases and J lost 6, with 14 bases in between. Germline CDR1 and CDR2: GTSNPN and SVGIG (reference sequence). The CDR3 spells CAWSRLSSFNEQFF. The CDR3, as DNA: TGTGCCTGGAGTCGCTTGTCCTCTTTCAATGAGCAGTTCTTC. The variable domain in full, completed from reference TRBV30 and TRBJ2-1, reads SQTIHQWPATLVQPVGSPLSLECTVEGTSNPNLYWYRQAAGRGLQLLFYSVGIGQISSEVPQNLSASRPQDRQFILSSKKLLLSDSGFYLCAWSRLSSFNEQFFGPGTRLTVL.

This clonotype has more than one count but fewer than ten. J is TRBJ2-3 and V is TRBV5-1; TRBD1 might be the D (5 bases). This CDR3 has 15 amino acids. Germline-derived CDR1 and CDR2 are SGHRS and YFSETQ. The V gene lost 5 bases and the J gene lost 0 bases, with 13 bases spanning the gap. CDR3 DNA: TGCGCCAGCAGAAAAGACAGACCTAGCACAGATACGCAGTATTTT. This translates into CASRKDRPSTDTQYF.

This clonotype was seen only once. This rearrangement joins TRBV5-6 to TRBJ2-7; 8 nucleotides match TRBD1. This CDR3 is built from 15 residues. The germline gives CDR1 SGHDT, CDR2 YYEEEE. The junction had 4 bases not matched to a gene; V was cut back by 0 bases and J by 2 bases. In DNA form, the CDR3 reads TGTGCCAGCAGCTTGGGGGACAGGCGTCCCTACGAGCAGTACTTC. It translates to CASSLGDRRPYEQYF.

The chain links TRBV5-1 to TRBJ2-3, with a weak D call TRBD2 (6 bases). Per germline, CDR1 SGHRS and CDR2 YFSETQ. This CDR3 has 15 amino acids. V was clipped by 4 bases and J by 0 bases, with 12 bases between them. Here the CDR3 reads CASSEPGRSTDTQYF. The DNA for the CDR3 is TGCGCCAGCAGCGAACCCGGGAGAAGCACAGATACGCAGTATTTT.

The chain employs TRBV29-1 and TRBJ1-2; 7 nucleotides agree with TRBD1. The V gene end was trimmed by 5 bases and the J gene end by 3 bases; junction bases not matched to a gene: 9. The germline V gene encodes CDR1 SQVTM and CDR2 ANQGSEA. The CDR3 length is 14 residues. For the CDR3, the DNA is TGCAGCGTTTGGGGATTGGACAGGTACTATGGCTACACCTTC. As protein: CSVWGLDRYYGYTF. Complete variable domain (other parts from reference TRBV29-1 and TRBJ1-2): SAVISQKPSRDICQRGTSLTIQCQVDSQVTMMFWYRQQPGQSLTLIATANQGSEATYESGFVIDKFPISRPNLTFSTLTVSNMSPEDSSIYLCSVWGLDRYYGYTFGSGTRLTVV.

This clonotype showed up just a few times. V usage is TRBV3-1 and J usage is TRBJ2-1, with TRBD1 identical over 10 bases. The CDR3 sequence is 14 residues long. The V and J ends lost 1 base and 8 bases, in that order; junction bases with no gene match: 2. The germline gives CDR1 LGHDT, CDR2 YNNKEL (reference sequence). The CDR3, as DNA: TGTGCCAGCAGCCAAGGACAGGGGGCTTATGAGCAGTTCTTC. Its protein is CASSQGQGAYEQFF.

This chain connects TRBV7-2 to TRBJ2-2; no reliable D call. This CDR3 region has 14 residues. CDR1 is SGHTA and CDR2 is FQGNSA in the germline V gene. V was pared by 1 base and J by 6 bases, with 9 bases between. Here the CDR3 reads CASSLEAAAGELFF. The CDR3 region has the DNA TGTGCCAGCAGCTTAGAGGCGGCAGCCGGGGAGCTGTTTTTT.

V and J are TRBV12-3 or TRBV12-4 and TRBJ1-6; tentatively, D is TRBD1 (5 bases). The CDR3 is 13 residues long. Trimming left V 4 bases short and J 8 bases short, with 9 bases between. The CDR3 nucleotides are TGTGCCAGCAGTTCGACAGAATATTCACCCCTCCACTTT. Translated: CASSSTEYSPLHF.

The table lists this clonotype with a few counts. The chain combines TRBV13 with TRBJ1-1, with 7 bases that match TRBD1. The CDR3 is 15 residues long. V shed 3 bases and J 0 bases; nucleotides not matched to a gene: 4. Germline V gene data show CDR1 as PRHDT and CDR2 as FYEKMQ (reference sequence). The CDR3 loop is CASSFRGILNTEAFF. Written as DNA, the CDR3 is TGTGCCAGCAGCTTCAGGGGGATATTGAACACTGAAGCTTTCTTT. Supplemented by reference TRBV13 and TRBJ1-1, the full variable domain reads AAGVIQSPRHLIKEKRETATLKCYPIPRHDTVYWYQQGPGQDPQFLISFYEKMQSDKGSIPDRFSAQQFSDYHSELNMSSLELGDSALYFCASSFRGILNTEAFFGQGTRLTVV.